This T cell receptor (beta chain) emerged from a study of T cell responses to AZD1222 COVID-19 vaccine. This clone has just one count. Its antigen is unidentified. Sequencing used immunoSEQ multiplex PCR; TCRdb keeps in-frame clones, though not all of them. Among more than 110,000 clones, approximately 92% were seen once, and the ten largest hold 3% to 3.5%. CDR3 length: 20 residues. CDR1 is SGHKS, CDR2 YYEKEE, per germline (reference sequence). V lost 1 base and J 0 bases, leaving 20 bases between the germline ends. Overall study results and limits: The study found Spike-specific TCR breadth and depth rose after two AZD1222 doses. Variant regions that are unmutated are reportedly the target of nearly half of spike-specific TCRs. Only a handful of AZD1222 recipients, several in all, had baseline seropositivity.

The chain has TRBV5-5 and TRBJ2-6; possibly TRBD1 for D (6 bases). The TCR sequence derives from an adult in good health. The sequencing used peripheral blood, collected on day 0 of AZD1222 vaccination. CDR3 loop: CASSLFSPDSRFSGANVLTF. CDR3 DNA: TGTGCCAGCAGCTTGTTTTCACCGGACAGCCGCTTCTCTGGGGCCAACGTCCTGACTTTC.